This TCR beta chain was sequenced for a study of cytomegalovirus exposure and HLA in healthy donors. Study findings and constraints: Roughly uniform depth of sequencing across donors was assumed in presence/absence analyses. It was confirmed in vitro that a few of the CMV-associated chains were specific for CMV antigens. Cytomegalovirus-associated status was assigned to some 180 TCR beta chains.

A few counts support this clone. The antigen is undetermined. V lost 0 bases and J 0 bases, leaving 11 bases between the germline ends. Germline V CDR1 and CDR2: MGHRA, YSYEKL. The length of the CDR3 is 16 residues. It was with 60 Vbeta and 13 Jbeta primers that the PCR ran. The data were produced by immunoSEQ multiplex PCR, yet TCRdb's version contains in-frame clones alone and is incomplete. The sample carries 150,000 to 190,000 clones, around 80% recorded once. This receptor was obtained from a man aged 18 to 35 in good health and CMV-seronegative. Source material: PBMCs. The chain employs TRBV4-1 and TRBJ1-1; D is unclear. CDR3 amino acids: CASSQDYNYMNTEAFF. For the CDR3, the DNA is TGCGCCAGCAGCCAAGATTATAATTACATGAACACTGAAGCTTTCTTT.